The sequence of this TCR beta chain was determined in a study of cytomegalovirus exposure and HLA in healthy donors. The V gene lost 8 bases and the J gene lost 0 bases, with 10 bases spanning the gap. Germline loops: CDR1 SNHLY, CDR2 FYNNEI. The CDR3 covers 13 residues. Primers included in the PCR were 60 Vbeta and 13 Jbeta primers. This table comes from immunoSEQ multiplex PCR, and its TCRdb copy is limited to in-frame clones, with some not included. This table lists approximately 52,000 clones. This chain joins TRBV2 and TRBJ1-1; D call uncertain. Sequencing was carried out using PBMCs. The TCR originated in a woman aged 55-70 years in good health and CMV-seropositive. DNA for the CDR3: TGTGCCAGCCGCCGGGAGTTGAACACTGAAGCTTTCTTT. Encoded protein: CASRRELNTEAFF.